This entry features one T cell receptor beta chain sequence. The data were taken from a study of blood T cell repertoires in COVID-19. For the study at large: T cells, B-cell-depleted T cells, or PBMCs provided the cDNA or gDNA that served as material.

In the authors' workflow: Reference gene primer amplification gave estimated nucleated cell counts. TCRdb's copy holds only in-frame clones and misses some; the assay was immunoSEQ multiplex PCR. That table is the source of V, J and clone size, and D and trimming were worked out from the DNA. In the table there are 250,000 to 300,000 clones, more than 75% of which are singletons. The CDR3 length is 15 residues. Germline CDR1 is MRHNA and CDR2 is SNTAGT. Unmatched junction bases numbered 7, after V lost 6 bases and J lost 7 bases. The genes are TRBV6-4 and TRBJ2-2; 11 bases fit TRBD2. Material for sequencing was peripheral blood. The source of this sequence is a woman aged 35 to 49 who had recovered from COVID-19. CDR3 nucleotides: TGTGCCAGCAGCCAAACTAGCGGGAGTGGCGGGGAGCTGTTTTTT. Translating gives CASSQTSGSGGELFF.